What follows are 7 T cell receptor beta chains derived from one specimen sequenced in a study of immune evolution from preneoplasia to lung adenocarcinoma. The data were produced by immunoSEQ multiplex PCR, yet TCRdb's version contains in-frame clones alone and is incomplete. The table includes around 3,700 clones, about 80% detected once. The sample comprised FFPE minimally invasive lung adenocarcinoma tissue. The receptors originated from a person aged 65 to 79 with lung adenocarcinoma.

The CDR3 sequence is CASTSTRRARQGANYGYTF. CDR3 coding DNA: TGTGCCAGTACCTCAACCAGACGAGCCCGACAGGGGGCAAACTATGGCTACACCTTC. The rearrangement uses TRBV19 and TRBJ1-2; 10 positions agree with TRBD1. CDR1 and CDR2 (germline): LNHDA, SQIVND (reference sequence). CDR3 length: 19 amino acids. With 7 bases clipped from V and 2 bases from J, the junction kept 19 bases outside the gene matches.

The J gene is TRBJ1-5, the V gene TRBV7-6; D remains unclear. Germline CDR1 SGHVS, CDR2 FNYEAQ. Trimming cost V 1 base and J 6 bases, with 7 bases left between them. The CDR3 sequence is 13 residues long. CDR3 sequence (DNA): TGTGCCAGCAGCTTAGGCAGGTTTCAGCCCCAGCATTTT. Its protein is CASSLGRFQPQHF.

This clone was counted only a few times. The J gene is TRBJ2-7, the V gene TRBV5-3, with 15 bases that match TRBD2. TRBV5-3 is filed as an ORF, its function uncertain. This CDR3 has 15 residues. Trimming at V came to 4 bases and at J to 2 bases, leaving 1 base not matched to a gene. The CDR3 DNA reads as TGTGCCAGAAGCGGACTAGCGGGGGGGCCCTACGAGCAGTACTTC. The encoded protein is CARSGLAGGPYEQYF.

V and J are TRBV27 and TRBJ2-7; the D gene could be TRBD1 or TRBD2 (7 bases each). The V gene's germline CDR1 is MNHEY and CDR2 SMNVEV (reference sequence). The V end was cut by 6 bases, the J end by 1 base, with 10 bases between. The CDR3 loop spans 13 amino acids. CDR3 region: CASSRGGSYEQYF. For the CDR3, the DNA is TGTGCCAGCAGCAGGGGGGGGTCCTACGAGCAGTACTTC.

V gene TRBV12-5 combines with J gene TRBJ1-5; a possible D gene is TRBD1 (5 bases). V gave up 0 bases and J gave up 0 bases, with 9 bases separating them. This CDR3 is 16 amino acids long. In germline, CDR1 is LGHNT, CDR2 FRNRAP. The DNA for the CDR3 is TGTGCTAGTGGTTTGGTATTAGGGGATAGCAATCAGCCCCAGCATTTT. The encoded protein is CASGLVLGDSNQPQHF.

This chain joins TRBV5-1 and TRBJ2-7, with 7 nucleotides matching TRBD1. CDR1 and CDR2 (germline): SGHRS, YFSETQ. CDR3 length: 15 residues. V lost 0 bases to trimming and J lost 1 base; unmatched junction nucleotides: 4. The CDR3 region has the DNA TGCGCCAGCAGCTTGGGACAGGGAATGTCCTACGAGCAGTACTTC. Translating it yields CASSLGQGMSYEQYF.

The chain combines TRBV5-4 with TRBJ1-1, with a possible D match to TRBD1 (6 bases). CDR3 length: 13 residues. Germline assignment: CDR1 SGHNT and CDR2 YYREEE (reference sequence). V lost 3 bases, J lost 4 bases, and 10 bases lay in between. CDR3 in amino acids: CASSSQGGTEAFF. The CDR3 coding sequence is TGTGCCAGCAGCTCTCAAGGGGGCACTGAAGCTTTCTTT.